The rows below give T cell receptor beta chains drawn from one sample of a study of blood T cells in healthy people across ages. TCRdb itself ran the 5' RACE reads through MiXCR, one entry per CDR3 protein. The sample has 1.8 million or so distinct CDR3 sequences, about two fifths seen once; the top ten hold 23%. The sequencing sample was made of blood. These receptors all come from a human donor in good health. Each CDR3 is given without its conserved first and last residue.

>TRBV5-6
ASSLETDECYGYT
>TRBV7-2
ASSPSRALRRDGYT
>TRBV7-2
ASSSGQAPGTQY
>TRBV15
ATSRVPSGGVREQY
>TRBV9
ASSIPGTGSQPQH
>TRBV7-9
ASSFITSGEEEQY
>TRBV4-3
ASSWRVGTEAF
>TRBV29-1
SVEGTGGTDTQY
>TRBV6-2/TRBV6-3
ASSYVAGPNTEAF
>TRBV27
ASGILAGADNEQF
>TRBV7-2
ASSYRGGEDTQY
>TRBV4-1
ASSRTTREETQF
>TRBV20-1
SANRPGGEYVDTQY
>TRBV6-2/TRBV6-3
ASGDTRYEQY
>TRBV5-1
ASSFGDRGLETQY
>TRBV6-5
ASSSIDGTEAF
>TRBV29-1
SVLVRTLIVDYNEQF
>TRBV7-6
ACSSVGNPYEQY
>TRBV7-6
ASSLHGRGGSYEQY
>TRBV7-2
ASSLRGDRPAQPQH
>TRBV11-1
ASSLGAGPEPNYGYT
>TRBV5-6
ASSQTSGPITYEQY
>TRBV7-9
ASRGTMDGYT
>TRBV5-1
ASSLEVPHYEQY
>TRBV7-9
ASSELAMHEQY
>TRBV11-2
ASSPLNPQPGHLSYEQY
>TRBV7-2
ASTTDRGAEKLF
>TRBV9
ASSGIRETQY
>TRBV6-6
ASSYSYGQGAGATQY
>TRBV7-9
ASSFGGLTDEQF
>TRBV6-6
ASSAVPPQH
>TRBV4-3
ASSQDEPSGGAAEQF
>TRBV6-1
ASSAHSIAGGWETQY